Listed below are T cell receptor beta chains from one sample, sequenced in a study of cytomegalovirus exposure and HLA in healthy donors. The method was immunoSEQ multiplex PCR; TCRdb's version includes in-frame clones alone and lacks a portion of them. The repertoire holds some 200,000 clones, with roughly 80% as singletons. Material: PBMCs. Receptors were obtained from a boy aged 10-17 years in good health and CMV-seronegative. CDR3s include the opening cysteine and the closing phenylalanine or tryptophan. D genes are given only for firm matches. Some rows mark clone size as missing; the rest say once, few, many or name a class of expanded clone.

V gene,clone size,D gene,J gene,CDR3 protein,CDR3 DNA
TRBV6-6,NA,TRBD1,TRBJ1-2,CASSNMGQGDYGYTF,TGTGCCAGCAGTAATATGGGACAGGGGGACTATGGCTACACCTTC
TRBV4-1,NA,TRBD1,TRBJ1-2,CASSRPTGGSYGYTF,TGCGCCAGCAGCCGACCGACAGGGGGCAGCTATGGCTACACCTTC
TRBV7-2,few,NA,TRBJ2-5,CASSLAPRGAQETQYF,TGTGCCAGCAGCTTAGCCCCCAGGGGGGCGCAGGAGACCCAGTACTTC
TRBV7-3,NA,TRBD2,TRBJ2-5,CASSPRLAPQETQYF,TGTGCCAGCAGCCCCAGACTAGCGCCACAAGAGACCCAGTACTTC
TRBV6-1,once,NA,TRBJ2-5,CAESEAQGETQYF,TGTGCCGAGAGTGAGGCCCAGGGGGAGACCCAGTACTTC
TRBV5-4,NA,TRBD1,TRBJ2-7,CASSFNRGQTYEQYF,TGTGCCAGCAGCTTTAACAGGGGGCAGACTTACGAGCAGTACTTC
TRBV5-4,NA,TRBD1,TRBJ2-1,CASSGGTGNRDEQFF,TGTGCCAGCAGCGGTGGGACAGGGAATAGGGATGAGCAGTTCTTC
TRBV27,NA,NA,TRBJ1-1,CASSLRWGGGTEAFF,TGTGCCAGCAGTTTGCGATGGGGCGGCGGAACTGAAGCTTTCTTT
TRBV19,few,NA,TRBJ1-2,CASSIQGYGYTF,TGTGCCAGTAGTATACAGGGCTATGGCTACACCTTC
TRBV2,once,NA,TRBJ2-1,CASSGTGHEQFF,TGTGCCAGCAGCGGGACTGGTCATGAGCAGTTCTTC
TRBV6-5,NA,TRBD1,TRBJ1-1,CASHRGNTEAFF,TGTGCCAGCCACAGGGGGAACACTGAAGCTTTCTTT
TRBV4-1,few,NA,TRBJ1-1,CASSQVGSRNTEAFF,TGCGCCAGCAGCCAAGTCGGGTCAAGGAACACTGAAGCTTTCTTT
TRBV19,once,TRBD2,TRBJ2-3,CASSRQGLAGGPTDTQYF,TGTGCCAGTAGTCGACAGGGACTAGCGGGAGGGCCGACAGATACGCAGTATTTT
TRBV19,NA,TRBD1,TRBJ1-5,CASRPQGEGNQPQHF,TGTGCCAGTAGGCCCCAGGGGGAAGGCAATCAGCCCCAGCATTTT
TRBV27,NA,TRBD1,TRBJ1-4,CASSLSGRGLNEKLFF,TGTGCCAGCAGTTTATCCGGGAGGGGGCTTAATGAAAAACTGTTTTTT
TRBV5-1,NA,NA,TRBJ2-3,CASSGEVTASTDTQYF,TGCGCCAGCAGCGGGGAGGTGACGGCTAGCACAGATACGCAGTATTTT
TRBV28,NA,NA,TRBJ2-2,CASSPPLQYTGELFF,TGTGCCAGCAGCCCACCCCTTCAGTACACCGGGGAGCTGTTTTTT
TRBV7-9,NA,TRBD1,TRBJ2-1,CASSLGQYNEQFF,TGTGCCAGCAGCCTGGGACAGTACAATGAGCAGTTCTTC
TRBV6-5,NA,NA,TRBJ2-1,CASSYRGAGNYEQFF,TGTGCCAGCAGTTACAGGGGCGCCGGCAACTATGAGCAGTTCTTC
TRBV7-6,NA,TRBD2,TRBJ2-5,CASSDPWASGRAGQETQYF,TGTGCCAGCAGCGACCCGTGGGCTAGCGGGAGGGCCGGACAAGAGACCCAGTACTTC
TRBV14,once,NA,TRBJ2-1,CASSQWSENEQFF,TGTGCCAGCAGCCAGTGGAGCGAGAATGAGCAGTTCTTC
TRBV7-9,NA,TRBD2,TRBJ2-7,CASSSGGTRNGEQYF,TGTGCCAGCAGCTCCGGGGGGACTAGGAACGGCGAGCAGTACTTC
TRBV7-9,NA,NA,TRBJ2-1,CASSPSGDHSYNEQFF,TGTGCCAGCAGCCCGTCTGGAGACCACTCCTACAATGAGCAGTTCTTC
TRBV2,few,TRBD1,TRBJ1-1,CASRQGTGSTEAFF,TGTGCCAGCAGACAAGGGACAGGGAGCACTGAAGCTTTCTTT
TRBV5-4,NA,NA,TRBJ2-7,CASSSVDRSYEQYF,TGTGCCAGCAGCTCGGTCGACAGGTCCTACGAGCAGTACTTC
TRBV9,NA,TRBD2,TRBJ2-7,CASSVGSSGSYEQYF,TGTGCCAGCAGCGTAGGATCTAGCGGGAGCTACGAGCAGTACTTC
TRBV29-1,NA,NA,TRBJ2-1,CSGWRAFGDEQFF,TGCAGCGGTTGGCGGGCGTTCGGGGATGAGCAGTTCTTC
TRBV5-8,NA,TRBD1,TRBJ1-4,CASSSGTGGFREKLFF,TGTGCCAGCAGCTCCGGGACAGGGGGCTTCCGGGAAAAACTGTTTTTT
TRBV19,NA,TRBD1,TRBJ2-2,CASRQGMNTGELFF,TGTGCCAGCAGACAGGGGATGAACACCGGGGAGCTGTTTTTT
TRBV10-3,NA,NA,TRBJ2-3,CAIKPVSTDTQYF,TGTGCCATAAAGCCGGTTAGCACAGATACGCAGTATTTT
TRBV18,NA,NA,TRBJ2-2,CASSPQPGQNTGELFF,TGTGCCAGCTCACCCCAACCGGGACAGAACACCGGGGAGCTGTTTTTT
TRBV5-1,NA,NA,TRBJ2-7,CASSLTGTYEQYF,TGCGCCAGCAGCTTGACAGGGACCTACGAGCAGTACTTC
TRBV10-3,NA,NA,TRBJ2-1,CAISRLGAEQFF,TGTGCCATCAGTCGACTAGGTGCCGAGCAGTTCTTC
TRBV29-1,NA,NA,TRBJ1-2,CSVAGNAYNYGYTF,TGCAGCGTTGCCGGGAATGCTTATAACTATGGCTACACCTTC
TRBV2,NA,NA,TRBJ2-3,CAGSERETSLGADTQYF,TGTGCCGGCAGTGAACGTGAAACTAGTTTGGGGGCCGATACGCAGTATTTT
TRBV27,NA,NA,TRBJ1-1,CASSFGVRTEAFF,TGTGCCAGCAGTTTCGGGGTGCGCACTGAAGCTTTCTTT
TRBV6-6,once,TRBD1,TRBJ1-1,CASRTTGSHTEAFF,TGTGCCAGCAGAACGACAGGGTCCCACACTGAAGCTTTCTTT
TRBV30,NA,TRBD1,TRBJ1-2,CAWGDRGGGYTF,TGTGCCTGGGGGGACAGGGGAGGTGGCTACACCTTC
TRBV7-9,NA,TRBD1,TRBJ1-1,CASSHRRQGSDKEAFF,TGTGCCAGCAGCCACCGCCGACAGGGGAGTGACAAGGAAGCTTTCTTT
TRBV2,NA,TRBD2,TRBJ2-1,CASSDRRLAGGQDEQFF,TGTGCCAGCAGTGACCGCCGACTAGCGGGGGGACAGGATGAGCAGTTCTTC
TRBV27,once,NA,TRBJ1-5,CASSLGGSNQPQHF,TGTGCCAGCAGTTTAGGGGGGAGCAATCAGCCCCAGCATTTT
TRBV4-1,NA,NA,TRBJ1-1,CASSRVQNTEAFF,TGCGCCAGCAGTCGAGTCCAAAACACTGAAGCTTTCTTT
TRBV19,once,TRBD1,TRBJ2-7,CASSPSLGTGSGEQYF,TGTGCCAGTAGTCCCTCCTTGGGGACAGGGTCAGGCGAGCAGTACTTC
TRBV18,NA,NA,TRBJ2-5,CASSPANSLHETQYF,TGTGCCAGCTCACCAGCGAACAGCTTACACGAGACCCAGTACTTC
TRBV18,NA,NA,TRBJ1-2,CASSPDQDYGYTF,TGTGCCAGCTCGCCTGATCAGGACTATGGCTACACCTTC
TRBV27,NA,TRBD1,TRBJ1-2,CASSFLQGFYGYTF,TGTGCCAGCAGTTTTCTACAGGGGTTTTATGGCTACACCTTC
TRBV5-1,NA,TRBD1,TRBJ2-2,CASSLGQGIIGELFF,TGCGCCAGCAGCTTGGGACAGGGAATAATCGGGGAGCTGTTTTTT
TRBV5-1,NA,NA,TRBJ1-6,CASSLGGRVSPLHF,TGCGCCAGCAGCTTGGGCGGTAGAGTTTCACCCCTCCACTTT
TRBV10-3,NA,NA,TRBJ1-2,CAISVEGAYGYTF,TGTGCCATCAGTGTTGAGGGAGCATATGGCTACACCTTC
TRBV30,NA,NA,TRBJ2-1,CAWSVDRREQFF,TGTGCCTGGAGTGTAGACAGGAGGGAGCAGTTCTTC
TRBV9,NA,TRBD2,TRBJ2-1,CASSGGGAPSYNEQFF,TGTGCCAGCAGCGGCGGGGGGGCGCCCTCCTACAATGAGCAGTTCTTC
TRBV30,NA,TRBD1,TRBJ1-3,CAWSPRTGNGNTIYF,TGTGCCTGGAGTCCCCGGACAGGGAATGGAAACACCATATATTTT